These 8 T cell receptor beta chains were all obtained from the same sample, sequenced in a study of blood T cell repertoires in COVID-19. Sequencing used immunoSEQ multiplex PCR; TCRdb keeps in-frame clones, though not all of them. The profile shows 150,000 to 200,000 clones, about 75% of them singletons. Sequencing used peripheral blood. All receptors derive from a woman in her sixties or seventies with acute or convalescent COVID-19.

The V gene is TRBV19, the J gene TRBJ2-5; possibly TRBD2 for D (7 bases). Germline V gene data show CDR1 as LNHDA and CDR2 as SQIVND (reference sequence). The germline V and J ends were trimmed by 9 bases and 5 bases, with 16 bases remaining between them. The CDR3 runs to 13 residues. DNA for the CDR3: TGTGCCAGCCAGAAGGGGGGGGCCGAGACCCAGTACTTC. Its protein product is CASQKGGAETQYF.

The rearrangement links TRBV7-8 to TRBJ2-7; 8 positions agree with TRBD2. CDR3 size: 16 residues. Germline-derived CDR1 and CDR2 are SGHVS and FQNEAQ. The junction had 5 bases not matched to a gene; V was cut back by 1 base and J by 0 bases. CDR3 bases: TGTGCCAGCAGCTTAGAAGGCGGGACTAGCTCCTACGAGCAGTACTTC. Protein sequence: CASSLEGGTSSYEQYF.

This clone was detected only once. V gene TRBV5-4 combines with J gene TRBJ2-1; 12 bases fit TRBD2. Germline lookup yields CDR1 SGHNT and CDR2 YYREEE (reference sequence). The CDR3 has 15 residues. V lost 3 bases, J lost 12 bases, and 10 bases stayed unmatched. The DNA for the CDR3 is TGTGCCAGCAGCTCGAAGACTAGCGGGAGTATTGGGCAGTTCTTC. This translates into CASSSKTSGSIGQFF.

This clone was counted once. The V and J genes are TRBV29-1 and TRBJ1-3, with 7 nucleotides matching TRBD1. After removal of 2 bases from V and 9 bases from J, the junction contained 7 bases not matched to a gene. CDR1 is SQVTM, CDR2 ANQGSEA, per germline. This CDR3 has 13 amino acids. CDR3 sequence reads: CSVEKTGSATIYF. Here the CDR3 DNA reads TGCAGCGTTGAAAAGACAGGGTCGGCCACCATATATTTT.

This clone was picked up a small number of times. The CDR3 nucleotides read TGTGCCAGCAGCTTAAGTCGCGGTAATCAGCCCCAGCATTTT. This sequence encodes CASSLSRGNQPQHF. This chain links TRBV7-9 with TRBJ1-5; D ambiguous. Germline values: CDR1 SEHNR, CDR2 FQNEAQ (reference sequence). The CDR3 loop spans 14 amino acids. Between the trimmed V and J ends, which lost 2 bases and 4 bases, there was a span of 9 bases.

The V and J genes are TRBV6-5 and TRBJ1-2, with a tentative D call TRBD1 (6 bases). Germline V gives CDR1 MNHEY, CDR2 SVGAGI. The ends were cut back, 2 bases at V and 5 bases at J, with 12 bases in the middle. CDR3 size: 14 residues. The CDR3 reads CASSYLEQGYGYTF. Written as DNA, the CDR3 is TGTGCCAGCAGTTACCTTGAACAGGGTTATGGCTACACCTTC.

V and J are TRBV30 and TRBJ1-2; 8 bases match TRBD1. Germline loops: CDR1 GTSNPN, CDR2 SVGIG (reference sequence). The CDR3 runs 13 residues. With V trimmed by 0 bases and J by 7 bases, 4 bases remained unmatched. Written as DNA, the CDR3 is TGTGCCTGGAGTGTCCGACAGGGGAGTGGCTACACCTTC. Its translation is CAWSVRQGSGYTF.

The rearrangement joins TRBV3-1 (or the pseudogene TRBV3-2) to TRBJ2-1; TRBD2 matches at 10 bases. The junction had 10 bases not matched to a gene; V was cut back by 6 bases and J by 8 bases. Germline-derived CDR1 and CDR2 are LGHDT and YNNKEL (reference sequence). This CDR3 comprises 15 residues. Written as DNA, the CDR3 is TGTGCCAGCAGTCCACCCTCTAGCGGGAGTGATGAGCAGTTCTTC. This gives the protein CASSPPSSGSDEQFF.